This is a list of T cell receptor beta chains from one sample in a study of CD8+CD57+ T cells in acquired aplastic anemia. TCRdb recomputed calls from the reads with MiXCR, one row per CDR3 protein. Found here are more than 40,000 distinct CDR3 sequences, about 78% of them singletons; the top ten hold less than 40%. Sequencing input: sorted CD4+, CD8+, or CD8+CD57+ T cells (not recorded which) from PBMCs. Receptors originate from a human donor in good health, serving as a control. Each CDR3 is given with its conserved first and last residue. D genes are given only for firm matches. For some rows the clone size is stated as once, few or many, or as a class when expanded; others skip it.

j_gene: TRBJ1-6; abundance: -; v_gene: TRBV20-1; d_gene: -; CDR3nt: TGCAGTGCTAGAGATGCCGGCGGGGGGGTTGGCCCCTATAATTCACCCCTCCACTTT; CDR3aa: CSARDAGGGVGPYNSPLHF
j_gene: TRBJ2-1; abundance: -; v_gene: TRBV4-2; d_gene: TRBD2; CDR3nt: TGTGCCAGCAGCTACGGACTAGCGGGAGGGCCGGAAGAGCAGTTCTTC; CDR3aa: CASSYGLAGGPEEQFF
j_gene: TRBJ2-5; abundance: many; v_gene: TRBV6-1; d_gene: -; CDR3nt: TGTGCCAGCAGTGGAAGGGGACTTCAGGGCGAGACCCAGTACTTC; CDR3aa: CASSGRGLQGETQYF
j_gene: TRBJ2-3; abundance: many; v_gene: TRBV15; d_gene: -; CDR3nt: TGTGCCACCAGCAGAGATAAGCATGTCACAGATACGCAGTATTTT; CDR3aa: CATSRDKHVTDTQYF
j_gene: TRBJ2-1; abundance: -; v_gene: TRBV7-3; d_gene: -; CDR3nt: TGTGCCAGCAGCTTAAAGGGCCAGAATGAGCAGCTCTTC; CDR3aa: CASSLKGQNEQLF
j_gene: TRBJ2-1; abundance: -; v_gene: TRBV2; d_gene: TRBD2; CDR3nt: TGTGCCAGCAGACCTAGCGGGAGTAAAAATGAGCAGTTCTTC; CDR3aa: CASRPSGSKNEQFF
j_gene: TRBJ2-5; abundance: -; v_gene: TRBV2; d_gene: -; CDR3nt: TGTGCCAGCAGTGAGTCAGCCACCCAAGAGACCCAGTACTTC; CDR3aa: CASSESATQETQYF
j_gene: TRBJ2-5; abundance: -; v_gene: TRBV15; d_gene: TRBD1; CDR3nt: TGTGCCACCAGCAGAGATCTGGGACAGAGCGAAGAGACCCAGTACTTC; CDR3aa: CATSRDLGQSEETQYF
j_gene: TRBJ2-3; abundance: -; v_gene: TRBV24-1; d_gene: TRBD1; CDR3nt: TGTGCCAGCAGCTCGGGACAGGTCACAGATACGCAGTATTTT; CDR3aa: CASSSGQVTDTQYF
j_gene: TRBJ1-1; abundance: -; v_gene: TRBV20-1; d_gene: -; CDR3nt: TGCAGTGCTAGAGATCAAAGGGACACTGAAGCTTTCTTT; CDR3aa: CSARDQRDTEAFF
j_gene: TRBJ1-1; abundance: -; v_gene: TRBV20-1; d_gene: TRBD1; CDR3nt: TGCAGTGCTAGAGGGACAGGGGACCTCTGGGTTGAAGCTTTCTTT; CDR3aa: CSARGTGDLWVEAFF
j_gene: TRBJ2-1; abundance: -; v_gene: TRBV28; d_gene: TRBD2; CDR3nt: TGTGCCAGCAGAACCGGGACTAGCGGGTTCAATGAGCAGTTCTTC; CDR3aa: CASRTGTSGFNEQFF
j_gene: TRBJ2-7; abundance: -; v_gene: TRBV24-1; d_gene: -; CDR3nt: TGTGCCACCTCCGTCACGGGTTTACGAGAGCAGTACTTC; CDR3aa: CATSVTGLREQYF
j_gene: TRBJ2-1; abundance: -; v_gene: TRBV6-2/TRBV6-3; d_gene: -; CDR3nt: TGTGCCAGCAGCTCCGACCGGGACGAGCTTAGCAATGAGCAGTTCTTC; CDR3aa: CASSSDRDELSNEQFF
j_gene: TRBJ2-5; abundance: many; v_gene: TRBV4-1; d_gene: TRBD2; CDR3nt: TGCGCCAGCAGCCAAGCCATGACTAGCGGGGAAACCCAAGAGACCCAGTACTTC; CDR3aa: CASSQAMTSGETQETQYF
j_gene: TRBJ2-3; abundance: -; v_gene: TRBV11-2; d_gene: -; CDR3nt: TGTGCCAGCAGCTTAGGTGGGGGCAGCACAGATACGCAGTATTTT; CDR3aa: CASSLGGGSTDTQYF
j_gene: TRBJ2-1; abundance: -; v_gene: TRBV14; d_gene: -; CDR3nt: TGTGCCAGCAGCCTAGATGATGAGCAGTTCTTC; CDR3aa: CASSLDDEQFF
j_gene: TRBJ2-3; abundance: -; v_gene: TRBV13; d_gene: -; CDR3nt: TGTGCCAGCAGCTCCCTCCCCATCGGCACAGATACGCAGTATTTT; CDR3aa: CASSSLPIGTDTQYF
j_gene: TRBJ1-6; abundance: -; v_gene: TRBV10-3; d_gene: -; CDR3nt: TGTGCCATCAGCCCCCGGGACAAAGATTCACCCCTCCACTTT; CDR3aa: CAISPRDKDSPLHF
j_gene: TRBJ2-1; abundance: -; v_gene: TRBV7-2; d_gene: -; CDR3nt: TGTGCCAGCAGCTTCAAAGCCTACAATGAGCAGTTCTTC; CDR3aa: CASSFKAYNEQFF
j_gene: TRBJ2-1; abundance: -; v_gene: TRBV2; d_gene: TRBD2; CDR3nt: TGTGCCAGCAGTGGACTAGCGGGGGCCTCCAATGAGCAGTTCTTC; CDR3aa: CASSGLAGASNEQFF
j_gene: TRBJ2-1; abundance: -; v_gene: TRBV19; d_gene: TRBD2; CDR3nt: TGTGCCAGTAGTCCAAGGACTAGCGGGAGGGGAGGTGATGAGCAGTTCTTC; CDR3aa: CASSPRTSGRGGDEQFF
j_gene: TRBJ2-1; abundance: few; v_gene: TRBV19; d_gene: -; CDR3nt: TGTGCCAGTACCGGGACACGCTCCTACAATGAGCAGTTCTTC; CDR3aa: CASTGTRSYNEQFF
j_gene: TRBJ2-1; abundance: -; v_gene: TRBV10-3; d_gene: TRBD2; CDR3nt: TGTGCCATCAGTGATGGGAGAGCGGGGGGAAAGGGCAATGAGCAGTTCTTC; CDR3aa: CAISDGRAGGKGNEQFF
j_gene: TRBJ1-5; abundance: once; v_gene: TRBV19; d_gene: -; CDR3nt: TGTGCCAGTACCACTACAGGAAGCAATCAGCCCCAGCATTTT; CDR3aa: CASTTTGSNQPQHF
j_gene: TRBJ2-5; abundance: -; v_gene: TRBV6-1; d_gene: TRBD2; CDR3nt: TGTGCCACCAGTGAGCGAGCGGGGAGCCAAGAGACCCAGTACTTC; CDR3aa: CATSERAGSQETQYF
j_gene: TRBJ1-2; abundance: few; v_gene: TRBV29-1; d_gene: TRBD1; CDR3nt: TGCAGCGTTGGGGGACCGGGACAGGGGTCTGGCTACACCTTC; CDR3aa: CSVGGPGQGSGYTF
j_gene: TRBJ1-2; abundance: once; v_gene: TRBV12-3/TRBV12-4; d_gene: -; CDR3nt: TGTGCCAGCACCCCGAGGAGGGTCGTTGGGGATGGCTACACCTTC; CDR3aa: CASTPRRVVGDGYTF
j_gene: TRBJ2-1; abundance: many; v_gene: TRBV3-1; d_gene: -; CDR3nt: TGTGCCAGCAGGATGGGGACTTCCGTTCCACCCAATGAGCAGTTCTTC; CDR3aa: CASRMGTSVPPNEQFF
j_gene: TRBJ1-1; abundance: -; v_gene: TRBV7-2; d_gene: -; CDR3nt: TGTGCCAGCAGCTTTGCGATAAACACTGAAGCTTTCTTT; CDR3aa: CASSFAINTEAFF
j_gene: TRBJ2-3; abundance: once; v_gene: TRBV15; d_gene: -; CDR3nt: TGTGCCACCAGCAGTCCCCGGGATACGCAGTATTTT; CDR3aa: CATSSPRDTQYF
j_gene: TRBJ2-1; abundance: -; v_gene: TRBV20-1; d_gene: TRBD2; CDR3nt: TGCAGTGCGACTCTAGCGGGGGGGCCCTCCTACAATGAGCAGTTCTTC; CDR3aa: CSATLAGGPSYNEQFF
j_gene: TRBJ2-5; abundance: -; v_gene: TRBV2; d_gene: -; CDR3nt: TGTGCCAGCATTTTTGGTGGCTGGGAGACCCAGTATTTC; CDR3aa: CASIFGGWETQYF
j_gene: TRBJ2-5; abundance: -; v_gene: TRBV7-7; d_gene: TRBD2; CDR3nt: TGTGCCAGCAGCCGGACTAGCGGGGGGCAAGAGACCCAGTACTTC; CDR3aa: CASSRTSGGQETQYF
j_gene: TRBJ1-2; abundance: many; v_gene: TRBV6-4; d_gene: -; CDR3nt: TGTGCCAGCAGTGAAAGAGAGGGTGCCCTCTATGGCTACACCTTC; CDR3aa: CASSEREGALYGYTF
j_gene: TRBJ2-5; abundance: many; v_gene: TRBV20-1; d_gene: -; CDR3nt: TGCGCGAGGGGCAGCAGAAACCAAGAGACCCAGTACTTC; CDR3aa: CARGSRNQETQYF
j_gene: TRBJ2-1; abundance: many; v_gene: TRBV11-2; d_gene: -; CDR3nt: TGTGCCAGCAGCTTACTAGGTGTTGCTGAGCAGTTCTTC; CDR3aa: CASSLLGVAEQFF
j_gene: TRBJ2-3; abundance: many; v_gene: TRBV6-2/TRBV6-3; d_gene: -; CDR3nt: TGTGCCAGCAGTTGGACAGATACGCAGTATTTT; CDR3aa: CASSWTDTQYF
j_gene: TRBJ1-2; abundance: -; v_gene: TRBV11-1; d_gene: -; CDR3nt: TGTGCCAGCAGCTTATCTTGGTTTCGGCAGACCGTTAACTATGGCTACACCTTC; CDR3aa: CASSLSWFRQTVNYGYTF
j_gene: TRBJ1-2; abundance: -; v_gene: TRBV10-3; d_gene: -; CDR3nt: TGTGCCATCAGTGAGTCAAAGGGGTCCTATGGCTACACCTTC; CDR3aa: CAISESKGSYGYTF
j_gene: TRBJ1-6; abundance: once; v_gene: TRBV10-3; d_gene: -; CDR3nt: TGTGCCATCAGTGAGTCTCGGAGCTCCTATAATTCACCCCTCCACTTT; CDR3aa: CAISESRSSYNSPLHF
j_gene: TRBJ2-7; abundance: -; v_gene: TRBV19; d_gene: -; CDR3nt: TGTGCCAGTAGTAGGCAGCGCTCCTACGAGCAGTACTTC; CDR3aa: CASSRQRSYEQYF
j_gene: TRBJ2-3; abundance: -; v_gene: TRBV2; d_gene: TRBD2; CDR3nt: TGTGCCAGCAGTGATAGCGGGAGGGCAGATACGCAGTATTTT; CDR3aa: CASSDSGRADTQYF
j_gene: TRBJ2-7; abundance: -; v_gene: TRBV5-5; d_gene: -; CDR3nt: TGTGCCAGCAGCTTGGGCGAGGGGAGAGGCTACGAGCAGTACTTC; CDR3aa: CASSLGEGRGYEQYF
j_gene: TRBJ2-5; abundance: -; v_gene: TRBV29-1; d_gene: -; CDR3nt: TGCAGCGTTAGACAATCGGAGACCCAGTACTTC; CDR3aa: CSVRQSETQYF
j_gene: TRBJ1-1; abundance: -; v_gene: TRBV15; d_gene: -; CDR3nt: TGTGCCACCAGCCAGATCTACTACACTGAAGCTTTCTTT; CDR3aa: CATSQIYYTEAFF
j_gene: TRBJ2-1; abundance: -; v_gene: TRBV20-1; d_gene: -; CDR3nt: TGCAGTGCTATCCTCGTTGGGGGGGGGCAATCCTACAATGAGCAGTTCTTC; CDR3aa: CSAILVGGGQSYNEQFF
j_gene: TRBJ2-7; abundance: many; v_gene: TRBV11-2; d_gene: -; CDR3nt: TGTGCCAGCAGCTTAACGGCAGACTACGAGCAGTACTTC; CDR3aa: CASSLTADYEQYF
j_gene: TRBJ2-5; abundance: -; v_gene: TRBV7-9; d_gene: -; CDR3nt: TGTGCCAGCAGCTTTACAGTCAAAGAGACCCAGTACTTC; CDR3aa: CASSFTVKETQYF
j_gene: TRBJ2-7; abundance: few; v_gene: TRBV9; d_gene: -; CDR3nt: TGTGCCAGCAGCGCCGACTCCTACGAGCAGTACTTC; CDR3aa: CASSADSYEQYF
j_gene: TRBJ2-1; abundance: few; v_gene: TRBV29-1; d_gene: -; CDR3nt: TGCAGCGCCGAGGGTCGGGAGTCATCCCCCCAGTTCTTC; CDR3aa: CSAEGRESSPQFF
j_gene: TRBJ1-5; abundance: once; v_gene: TRBV2; d_gene: -; CDR3nt: TGTGCCAGCAGTGAAGACCGTAGTTGGGAGCCCCAGCATTTT; CDR3aa: CASSEDRSWEPQHF
j_gene: TRBJ2-2; abundance: -; v_gene: TRBV11-1; d_gene: -; CDR3nt: TGTGCCAGCAGCTTAAACGCAGGGGCGAACACCGGGGAGCTGTTTTTT; CDR3aa: CASSLNAGANTGELFF
j_gene: TRBJ1-2; abundance: few; v_gene: TRBV7-6; d_gene: -; CDR3nt: TGTGCCAGCAGCTCCCACAGGGAGTACACCTTC; CDR3aa: CASSSHREYTF
j_gene: TRBJ1-4; abundance: -; v_gene: TRBV2; d_gene: TRBD1; CDR3nt: TGTGCCAGCGAGACCGGGACAGATTTTAATGAAAAACTGTTTTTT; CDR3aa: CASETGTDFNEKLFF
j_gene: TRBJ1-2; abundance: once; v_gene: TRBV7-8; d_gene: -; CDR3nt: TGTGCCAGCAGCTTAGGTGGGACCCCCTATGGCTACACCTTC; CDR3aa: CASSLGGTPYGYTF
j_gene: TRBJ1-1; abundance: -; v_gene: TRBV5-4; d_gene: -; CDR3nt: TGTGCCAGCAGCTTTGCGGACACTGAAGCTTTCTTT; CDR3aa: CASSFADTEAFF
j_gene: TRBJ1-2; abundance: -; v_gene: TRBV20-1; d_gene: TRBD1; CDR3nt: TGCAGTGCCAGAACAGGGGAAGGGGACTATGGCTACACCTTC; CDR3aa: CSARTGEGDYGYTF